Below are 11 T cell receptor beta chains sequenced from a single sample in a study of regulatory T cells in long-lasting Graves disease. The time point: newly diagnosed GD, antithyroid drugs for less than 3 months. Scientists built the TCR library using RNA that was extracted from PBMCs. HTBI primers from iRepertoire and Arm-PCR of CDR3 regions yielded the TCR beta libraries. TCRdb passed the multiplex PCR reads through MiXCR, listing each CDR3 protein once. The sample records a few hundred thousand distinct CDR3 sequences, 15% to 20% being singletons. This sample was also put to use in a study of T cells in Graves' hyperthyroidism and ophthalmopathy.

The source material was peripheral blood mononuclear cells (PBMCs), sampled at new diagnosis, from a patient treated with antithyroid drugs. The receptors shown here come from a woman aged 18-29 years with Graves disease.

This clonotype appeared many times. At one end, the junction sequence differs from germline, possibly due to a read error. V and J are TRBV14 and TRBJ1-5; no firm D call. The germline V gene has CDR1 SGHDN and CDR2 FVKESK. The CDR3 loop spans 13 amino acids. Here the CDR3 reads CASSQGPYQPQHF. The DNA of the CDR3 is TGCGCCAGCAGCCAAGGCCCGTATCAGCCCCAGCATTTT. Full variable domain (remainder filled in from reference TRBV14 and TRBJ1-5): EAGVTQFPSHSVIEKGQTVTLRCDPISGHDNLYWYRRVMGKEIKFLLHFVKESKQDESGMPNNRFLAERTGGTYSTLKVQPAELEDSGVYFCASSQGPYQPQHFGDGTRLSIL.

This clonotype appeared many times. The chain employs TRBV5-1 and TRBJ2-1, with 8 bases aligning to TRBD2. V shed 4 bases and J 3 bases; nucleotides not matched to a gene: 6. Germline V gene data show CDR1 as SGHRS and CDR2 as YFSETQ. CDR3 length equals 15 residues. This chain's CDR3 is CASSGSGSGYNEQFF. The CDR3 DNA is TGCGCCAGCAGCGGGAGCGGGAGTGGCTACAATGAGCAGTTCTTC. Complete variable domain (other parts from reference TRBV5-1 and TRBJ2-1): KAGVTQTPRYLIKTRGQQVTLSCSPISGHRSVSWYQQTPGQGLQFLFEYFSETQRNKGNFPGRFSGRQFSNSRSEMNVSTLELGDSALYLCASSGSGSGYNEQFFGPGTRLTVL.

A few counts support this clonotype. One end of the junction does not line up with germline, which may come from a read error. The rearrangement uses TRBV28 and TRBJ1-5; tentatively, D is TRBD1 (5 bases). Germline lookup yields CDR1 MDHEN and CDR2 SYDVKM. This CDR3 has 14 residues. CDR3 loop: CTSSSWGGNQPQHF. In DNA, the CDR3 is TGTACCAGCAGTTCTTGGGGGGGAAACCAGCCCCAGCATTTT.

The chain joins TRBV24-1 to TRBJ1-1, with D unresolved. Trimming took 5 bases from V and 0 from J, leaving 6 bases between them. CDR1 KGHDR and CDR2 SFDVKD come from the germline V gene. CDR3 length: 13 amino acids. CDR3 in amino acids: CATSGSLNTEAFF. The CDR3, as DNA: TGTGCCACCAGTGGTTCCCTGAACACTGAAGCTTTCTTT.

This clonotype was seen a few times. V gene TRBV12-3 or TRBV12-4 combines with J gene TRBJ1-6; TRBD1 is a possible D gene (6 bases). Trimming removed 3 bases at V and 5 bases at J, with 17 bases between. The CDR3 length is 17 residues. The CDR3 DNA sequence: TGTGCCAGCAGTTTGGGTGCGGGGGCCCTTAATAATTCACCCCTCCACTTT. It translates to CASSLGAGALNNSPLHF.

This clonotype occurred a few times. This chain connects TRBV20-1 to TRBJ2-2; 8 positions match TRBD2. The CDR3 runs to 15 residues. CDR1 DFQATT and CDR2 SNEGSKA come from the germline V gene (reference sequence). The V gene end was trimmed by 6 bases and the J gene end by 5 bases; junction bases not matched to a gene: 11. The CDR3 coding sequence is TGCAGTGCCGCGAGTGGGACTAGTATAACCGGGGAGCTGTTTTTT. It is translated as CSAASGTSITGELFF.

Of note for this clonotype: Mismatch with germline at one junction end may stem from a read error. This chain connects TRBV5-1 to TRBJ1-1, with 7 bases that match TRBD1. This CDR3 comprises 15 residues. The germline V gene has CDR1 SGHRS and CDR2 YFSETQ. The CDR3 region is CVSSPQGIRDTEAFF. CDR3 DNA sequence: TGTGTCAGCAGCCCACAGGGGATTAGGGACACTGAAGCTTTCTTT.

This chain connects TRBV6-1 to TRBJ1-1; D is ambiguous. This CDR3 spans 13 amino acids. Trimming stripped 6 bases from V and 1 base from J, with 9 bases between. Germline V gene data show CDR1 as MNHNS and CDR2 as SASEGT. This CDR3 is CASSALQNTEAFF. The CDR3 region has the DNA TGTGCCAGCAGCGCCCTCCAGAACACTGAAGCTTTCTTT.

This clonotype came up many times. J is TRBJ2-1 and V is TRBV5-1; D possibly corresponds to TRBD1 (5 bases). V lost 3 bases to trimming and J lost 7 bases, with 11 bases between them. Germline V gene lookup returns CDR1 SGHRS and CDR2 YFSETQ. The CDR3 consists of 13 residues. The CDR3 reads CASSSYQGNEQFF. The CDR3, as DNA: TGCGCCAGCAGCTCATACCAGGGTAATGAGCAGTTCTTC. Full variable domain (remainder filled in from reference TRBV5-1 and TRBJ2-1): KAGVTQTPRYLIKTRGQQVTLSCSPISGHRSVSWYQQTPGQGLQFLFEYFSETQRNKGNFPGRFSGRQFSNSRSEMNVSTLELGDSALYLCASSSYQGNEQFFGPGTRLTVL.

Ten or more counts support this clonotype. V gene TRBV18 combines with J gene TRBJ2-7; TRBD2 matches 10 bases. The V segment lost 3 bases and the J segment 6 bases; nucleotides outside the gene matches: 8. This CDR3 is built from 15 residues. Germline V CDR1 and CDR2: KGHSH, LQKENI. The CDR3 here is CASSPLAGDHSEQYF. The DNA of the CDR3 is TGTGCCAGCTCACCGCTAGCGGGAGATCACAGCGAGCAGTACTTC.

Ten or more counts support this clonotype. The chain carries TRBV12-3 or TRBV12-4 and TRBJ2-1, with 10 bases aligning to TRBD2. The CDR3 length is 14 residues. With 7 bases clipped from V and 7 bases from J, the junction kept 7 bases outside the gene matches. As DNA, the CDR3 is TGTGCCAGCACCATGGGACTAGCGATAAATGAGCAGTTCTTC. Residues: CASTMGLAINEQFF.